The source of this TCR beta chain is a study of cytomegalovirus exposure and HLA in healthy donors. Notes on this clone: As yet, its antigen is unknown.

Study outcomes and limitations: In a later analysis, first-cohort TCR clusters were found to tend to co-occur in the 130 or so validation repertoires.

This CDR3 has 15 amino acids. Measured with immunoSEQ multiplex PCR; TCRdb has only the in-frame clones, and not every one. The data hold a few hundred thousand clones, with 75% to 90% observed a single time. This chain connects TRBV21-1 to TRBJ2-7; no check of the table's D call, TRBD1, against the DNA was made. TRBV21-1 represents a pseudogene. Sequenced input: PBMCs. This TCR was sampled from a woman aged 18-29 years in good health and CMV-seronegative. CDR3 amino acids: CASSKWDSQDHEQYF. The CDR3 DNA follows: TGTGCCAGCAGCAAATGGGACAGCCAGGACCACGAGCAGTACTTC.